The present T cell receptor (beta chain) was sequenced within a study of OX40 agonist ivuxolimab in advanced cancers. Study details: All patients had ivuxolimab intravenously every 2 weeks at 0.01 to 10 mg/kg. Study results and caveats: The study found that CD8+ T cells averaged more expanded clones than CD4+.

This CDR3 is built from 13 residues. Germline V gene lookup returns CDR1 LNHDA and CDR2 SQIVND (reference sequence). V lost 11 bases and J 5 bases, leaving 16 bases between the germline ends. Sequencing used immunoSEQ multiplex PCR; TCRdb keeps in-frame clones, though not all of them. The data show 98,000 or so clones, approximately 86% seen once. Worth noting for this clone: Antigen: not known.

The rearrangement links TRBV19 to TRBJ2-1; the D gene is possibly TRBD2 (7 bases). This sequence was found in an adult with an advanced solid tumor such as melanoma, head and neck, liver or kidney cancer. The material was CD4+ or CD8+ T cells sorted from blood, obtained in a trial of the OX40 agonist ivuxolimab. CDR3 coding DNA: TGTGCCTCATCGAGGGGGGGACACAATGAGCAGTTCTTC. The encoded protein is CASSRGGHNEQFF.